The T cell receptor beta chain under discussion was sequenced for a study of T cell responses to AZD1222 COVID-19 vaccine. The study, taken as a whole, reports: CD4 TCRs associated with vaccination spanned spike, dominating at 160-218 and 743-854. Baseline antibody screening turned up just a handful of seropositive AZD1222 recipients. White British people made up most donors, females outnumbered males, and clonal diversity was possibly underestimated. The reported proportion of spike-specific TCRs targeting unmutated variant regions was nearly half.

As regards this clone: Its specificity is unknown.

Profiled with immunoSEQ multiplex PCR; TCRdb holds only in-frame clones, not every one. The table lists about 140,000 clones, 80% to 95% of them singletons. This CDR3 contains 16 residues. The germline V gene encodes CDR1 DFQATT and CDR2 SNEGSKA (reference sequence). Between the trimmed V and J ends, which lost 6 bases and 0 bases, there was a span of 18 bases. Source: peripheral blood, taken on day 0 of AZD1222 vaccination. The receptor's source is an adult in good health. The chain carries TRBV20-1 and TRBJ1-3, with D unresolved. The CDR3 reads CSASSAPGDSGNTIYF. The CDR3 DNA follows: TGCAGTGCGAGTAGCGCCCCCGGTGACTCTGGAAACACCATATATTTT.